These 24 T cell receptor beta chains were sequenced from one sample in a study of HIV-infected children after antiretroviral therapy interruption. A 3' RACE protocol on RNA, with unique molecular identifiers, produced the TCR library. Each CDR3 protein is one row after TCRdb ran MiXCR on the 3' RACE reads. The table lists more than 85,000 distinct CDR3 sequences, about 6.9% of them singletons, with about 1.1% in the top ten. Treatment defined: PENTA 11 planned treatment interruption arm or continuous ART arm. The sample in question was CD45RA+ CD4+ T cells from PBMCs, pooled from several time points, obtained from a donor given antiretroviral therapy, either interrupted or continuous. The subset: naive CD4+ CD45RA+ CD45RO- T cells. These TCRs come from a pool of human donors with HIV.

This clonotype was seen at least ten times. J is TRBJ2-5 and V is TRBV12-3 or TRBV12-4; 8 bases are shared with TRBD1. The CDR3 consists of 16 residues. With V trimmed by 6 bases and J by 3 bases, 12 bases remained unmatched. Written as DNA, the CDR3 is TGTGCCAGCAGCCCCCCTAACAGGGGGTTTAAAGAGACCCAGTACTTC. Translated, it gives CASSPPNRGFKETQYF.

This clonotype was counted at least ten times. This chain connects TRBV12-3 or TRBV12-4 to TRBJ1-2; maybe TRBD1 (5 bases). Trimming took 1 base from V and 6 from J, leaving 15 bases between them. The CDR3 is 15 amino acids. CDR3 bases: TGTGCCAGCAGTTTAGTACGCCCAGGGCGAGATGGCTACACCTTC. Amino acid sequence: CASSLVRPGRDGYTF.

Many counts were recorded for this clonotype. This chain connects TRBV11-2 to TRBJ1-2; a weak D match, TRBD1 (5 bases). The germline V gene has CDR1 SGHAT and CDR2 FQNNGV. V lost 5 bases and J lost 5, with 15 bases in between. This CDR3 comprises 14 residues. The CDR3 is CASSTGQTLYGYTF. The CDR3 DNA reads TGTGCCAGCAGCACCGGACAAACGCTATATGGCTACACCTTC.

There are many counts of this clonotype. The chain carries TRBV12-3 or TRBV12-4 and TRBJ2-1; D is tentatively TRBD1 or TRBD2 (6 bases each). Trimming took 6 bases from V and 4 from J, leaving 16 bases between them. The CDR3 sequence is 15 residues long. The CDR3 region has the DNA TGTGCCAGCAGCCTGACAACAGGGAGGTACAATGAGCAGTTCTTC. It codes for CASSLTTGRYNEQFF.

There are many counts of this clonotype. The CDR3 bases are TGTGCCTGGAGTCACGGACCAGATACGCAGTATTTT. Its protein is CAWSHGPDTQYF. This chain links TRBV30 with TRBJ2-3; D not certain. The germline gives CDR1 GTSNPN, CDR2 SVGIG (reference sequence). The CDR3 runs to 12 residues. With 2 bases removed from V and 4 bases from J, the gap between germline ends came to 7 bases.

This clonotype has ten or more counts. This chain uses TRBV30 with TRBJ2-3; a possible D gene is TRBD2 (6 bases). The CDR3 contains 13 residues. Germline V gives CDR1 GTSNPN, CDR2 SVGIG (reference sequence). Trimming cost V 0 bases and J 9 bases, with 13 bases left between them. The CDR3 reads CAWSVGTLATQYF. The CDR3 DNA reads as TGTGCCTGGAGTGTAGGGACTTTAGCCACGCAGTATTTT.

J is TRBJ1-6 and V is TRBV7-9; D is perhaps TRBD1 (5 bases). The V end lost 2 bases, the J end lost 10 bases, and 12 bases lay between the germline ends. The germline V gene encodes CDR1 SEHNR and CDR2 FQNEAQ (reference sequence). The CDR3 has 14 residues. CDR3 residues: CASSLIQGDSPLHF. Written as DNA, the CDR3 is TGTGCCAGCAGCTTAATTCAGGGTGACTCACCCCTCCACTTT.

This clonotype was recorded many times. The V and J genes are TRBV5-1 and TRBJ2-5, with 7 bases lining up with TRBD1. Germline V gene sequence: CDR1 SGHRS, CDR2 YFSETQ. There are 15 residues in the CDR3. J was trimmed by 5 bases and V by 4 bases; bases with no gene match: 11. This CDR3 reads CASSPINRGQETQYF. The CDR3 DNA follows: TGCGCCAGCAGCCCTATCAACAGGGGACAGGAGACCCAGTACTTC.

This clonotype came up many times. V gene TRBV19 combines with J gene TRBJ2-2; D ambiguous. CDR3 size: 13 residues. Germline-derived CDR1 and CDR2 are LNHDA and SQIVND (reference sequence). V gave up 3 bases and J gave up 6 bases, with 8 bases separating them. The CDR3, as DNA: TGTGCCAGTAGTATCATCATCGCCGGGGAGCTGTTTTTT. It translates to CASSIIIAGELFF.

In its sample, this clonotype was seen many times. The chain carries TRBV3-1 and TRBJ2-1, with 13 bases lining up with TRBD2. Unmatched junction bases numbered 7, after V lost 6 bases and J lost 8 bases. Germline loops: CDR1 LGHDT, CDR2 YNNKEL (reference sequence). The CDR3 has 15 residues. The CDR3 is CASSPGLAGYDEQFF. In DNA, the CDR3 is TGTGCCAGCAGTCCGGGACTAGCGGGGTACGATGAGCAGTTCTTC.

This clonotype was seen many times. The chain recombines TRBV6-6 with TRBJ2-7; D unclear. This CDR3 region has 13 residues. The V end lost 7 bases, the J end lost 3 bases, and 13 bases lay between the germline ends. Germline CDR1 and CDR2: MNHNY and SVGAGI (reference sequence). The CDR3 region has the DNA TGTGCCAGCACCCCGAGGACCAACTACGAGCAGTACTTC. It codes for CASTPRTNYEQYF.

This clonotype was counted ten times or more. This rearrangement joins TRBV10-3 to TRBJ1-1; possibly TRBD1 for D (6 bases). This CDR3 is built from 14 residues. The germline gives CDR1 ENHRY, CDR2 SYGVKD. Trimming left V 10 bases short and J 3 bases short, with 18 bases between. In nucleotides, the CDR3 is TGTGCCACCCAAGGGGGGGTGTTGGACACTGAAGCTTTCTTT. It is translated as CATQGGVLDTEAFF.

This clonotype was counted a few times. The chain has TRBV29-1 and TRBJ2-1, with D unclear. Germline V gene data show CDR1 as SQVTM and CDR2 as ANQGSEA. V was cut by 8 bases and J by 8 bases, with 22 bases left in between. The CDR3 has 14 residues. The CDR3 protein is CSTPSGPEIHEQFF. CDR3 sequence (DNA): TGCAGCACCCCCAGTGGGCCTGAGATCCATGAGCAGTTCTTC.

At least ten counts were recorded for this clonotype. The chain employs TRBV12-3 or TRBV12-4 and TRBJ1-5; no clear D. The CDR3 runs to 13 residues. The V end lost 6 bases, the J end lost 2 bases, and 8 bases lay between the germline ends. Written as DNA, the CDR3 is TGTGCCAGCAGCGCCACAGGCAATCAGCCCCAGCATTTT. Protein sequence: CASSATGNQPQHF.

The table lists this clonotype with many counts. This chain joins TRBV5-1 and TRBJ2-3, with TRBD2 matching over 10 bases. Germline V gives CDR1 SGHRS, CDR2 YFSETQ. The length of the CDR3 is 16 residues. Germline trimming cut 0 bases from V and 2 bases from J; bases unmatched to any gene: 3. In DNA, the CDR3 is TGCGCCAGCAGCTTGGAAGCGGGAGGGTTCACAGATACGCAGTATTTT. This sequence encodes CASSLEAGGFTDTQYF.

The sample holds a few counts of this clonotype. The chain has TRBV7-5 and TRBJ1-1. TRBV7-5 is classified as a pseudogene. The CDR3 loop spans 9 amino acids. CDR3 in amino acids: CTPNTEAFF. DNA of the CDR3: TGTACCCCAAACACTGAAGCTTTCTTT.

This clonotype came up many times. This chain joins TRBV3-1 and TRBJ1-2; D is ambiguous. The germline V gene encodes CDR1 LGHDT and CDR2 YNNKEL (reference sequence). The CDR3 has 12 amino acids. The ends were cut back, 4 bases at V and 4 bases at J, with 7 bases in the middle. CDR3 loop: CASSRPTYGYTF. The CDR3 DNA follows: TGTGCCAGCAGCCGGCCAACCTATGGCTACACCTTC. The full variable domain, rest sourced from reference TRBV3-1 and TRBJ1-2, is DTAVSQTPKYLVTQMGNDKSIKCEQNLGHDTMYWYKQDSKKFLKIMFSYNNKELIINETVPNRFSPKSPDKAHLNLHINSLELGDSAVYFCASSRPTYGYTFGSGTRLTVV.

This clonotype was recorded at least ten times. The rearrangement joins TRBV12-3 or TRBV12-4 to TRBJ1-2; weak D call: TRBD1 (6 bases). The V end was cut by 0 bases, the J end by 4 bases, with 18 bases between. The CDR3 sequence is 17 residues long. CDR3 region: CASSLARGAEKSYGYTF. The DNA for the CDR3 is TGTGCCAGCAGTTTAGCGAGGGGGGCAGAGAAATCCTATGGCTACACCTTC.

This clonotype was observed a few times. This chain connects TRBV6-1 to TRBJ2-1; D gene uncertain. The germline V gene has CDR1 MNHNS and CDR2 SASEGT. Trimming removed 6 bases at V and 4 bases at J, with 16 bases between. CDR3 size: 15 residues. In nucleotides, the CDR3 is TGTGCCAGCAGAGCAATGATAATACCTTACAATGAGCAGTTCTTC. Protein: CASRAMIIPYNEQFF.

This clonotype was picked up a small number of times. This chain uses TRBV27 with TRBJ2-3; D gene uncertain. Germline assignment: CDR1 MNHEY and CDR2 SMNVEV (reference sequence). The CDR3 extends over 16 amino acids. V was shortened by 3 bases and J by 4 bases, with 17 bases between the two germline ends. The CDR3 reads CASSFERTAVPDTQYF. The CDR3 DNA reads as TGTGCCAGCAGTTTCGAAAGGACCGCCGTGCCAGATACGCAGTATTTT.

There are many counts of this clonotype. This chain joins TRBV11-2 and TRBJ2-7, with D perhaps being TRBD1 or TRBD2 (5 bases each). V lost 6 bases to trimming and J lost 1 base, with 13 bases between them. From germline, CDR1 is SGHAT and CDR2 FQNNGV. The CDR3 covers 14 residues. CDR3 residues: CASRPTGPSYEQYF. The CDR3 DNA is TGTGCCAGCAGACCTACGGGGCCTTCCTACGAGCAGTACTTC.

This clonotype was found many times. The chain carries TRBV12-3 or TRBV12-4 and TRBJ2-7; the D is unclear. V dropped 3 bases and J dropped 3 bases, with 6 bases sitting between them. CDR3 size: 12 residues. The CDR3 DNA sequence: TGTGCCAGCAGTTTTGATGTCTACGAGCAGTACTTC. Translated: CASSFDVYEQYF.

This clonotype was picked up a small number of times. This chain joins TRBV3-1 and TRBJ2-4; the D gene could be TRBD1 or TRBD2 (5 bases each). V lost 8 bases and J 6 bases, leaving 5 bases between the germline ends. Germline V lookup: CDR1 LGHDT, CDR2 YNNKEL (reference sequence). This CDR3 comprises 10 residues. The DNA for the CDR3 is TGTGCCAGCGGGGGAAACATTCAGTACTTC. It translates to CASGGNIQYF.

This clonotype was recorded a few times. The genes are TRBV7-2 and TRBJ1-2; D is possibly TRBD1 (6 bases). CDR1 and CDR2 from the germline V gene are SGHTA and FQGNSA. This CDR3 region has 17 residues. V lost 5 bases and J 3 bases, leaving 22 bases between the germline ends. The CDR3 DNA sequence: TGTGCCAGCAGCAGCGGACAGCTCCAACTCAGTTACTATGGCTACACCTTC. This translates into CASSSGQLQLSYYGYTF.